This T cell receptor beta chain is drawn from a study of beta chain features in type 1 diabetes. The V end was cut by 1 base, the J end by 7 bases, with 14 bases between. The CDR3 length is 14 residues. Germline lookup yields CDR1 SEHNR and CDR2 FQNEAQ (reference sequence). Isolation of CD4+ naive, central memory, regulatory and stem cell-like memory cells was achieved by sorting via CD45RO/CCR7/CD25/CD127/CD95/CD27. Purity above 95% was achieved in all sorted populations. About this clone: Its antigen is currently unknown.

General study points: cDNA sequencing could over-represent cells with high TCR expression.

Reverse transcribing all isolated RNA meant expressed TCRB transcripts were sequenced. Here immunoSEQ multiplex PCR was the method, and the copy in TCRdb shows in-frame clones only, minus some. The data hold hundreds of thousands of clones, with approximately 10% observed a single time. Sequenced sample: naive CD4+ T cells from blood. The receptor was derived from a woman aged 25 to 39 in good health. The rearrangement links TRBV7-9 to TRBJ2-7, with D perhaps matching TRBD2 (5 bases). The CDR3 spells CASSLVSETKEQYF. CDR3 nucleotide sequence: TGTGCCAGCAGCTTAGTCTCAGAGACTAAAGAGCAGTACTTC.